These T cell receptor beta chains were read from a single sample in a study of identical twins. TCRdb passed the 5' RACE reads through MiXCR, listing each CDR3 protein once. The repertoire has fewer than 800,000 distinct CDR3 sequences, about 7.6% of them found once; the top ten carry roughly 1.6%. In addition, the sample was reused for a study of yellow fever vaccine responses in identical twins.

What was sequenced was PBMCs. The receptors here all came from a woman younger than 30 in good health. CDR3s include the opening cysteine and the closing phenylalanine or tryptophan. Each record gives: D gene, J gene, clone size, V gene, CDR3 protein, CDR3 DNA. The D gene is left open where the match is weak. For some rows the clone size is stated as once, few or many, or as a class when expanded; others skip it.

D: .
J: TRBJ1-2
size: many
V: TRBV7-9
CDR3: CASSSQITGGYTF
DNA: TGTGCCAGCAGCTCGCAAATTACAGGGGGCTACACCTTC

D: .
J: TRBJ2-7
size: .
V: TRBV10-3
CDR3: CAISTGPGSYEQYF
DNA: TGTGCCATCAGTACAGGGCCAGGGTCCTACGAGCAGTACTTC

D: .
J: TRBJ2-1
size: few
V: TRBV6-5
CDR3: CASSYSGVPYNEQFF
DNA: TGTGCCAGCAGTTACTCGGGGGTCCCGTACAATGAGCAGTTCTTC

D: .
J: TRBJ2-5
size: many
V: TRBV10-3
CDR3: CAISAGEEETQYF
DNA: TGTGCCATCAGCGCCGGTGAGGAGGAGACCCAGTACTTC

D: TRBD2
J: TRBJ2-3
size: few
V: TRBV6-5
CDR3: CASSYEGLAGADTQYF
DNA: TGTGCCAGCAGTTACGAGGGACTAGCGGGAGCAGATACGCAGTATTTT

D: .
J: TRBJ2-5
size: few
V: TRBV29-1
CDR3: CSVVTGQTQYF
DNA: TGCAGCGTTGTGACGGGACAGACCCAGTACTTC

D: .
J: TRBJ2-3
size: few
V: TRBV2
CDR3: CASSNPPTDTQYF
DNA: TGTGCCAGCAGTAACCCCCCCACAGATACGCAGTATTTT

D: TRBD1
J: TRBJ1-5
size: .
V: TRBV20-1
CDR3: CSARKTGDSNQPQHF
DNA: TGCAGTGCCAGGAAAACAGGGGATAGCAATCAGCCCCAGCATTTT

D: .
J: TRBJ1-3
size: .
V: TRBV29-1
CDR3: CSARLGIDTIYF
DNA: TGCAGCGCTCGACTTGGGATAGACACCATATATTTT

D: .
J: TRBJ2-1
size: .
V: TRBV20-1
CDR3: CSARRRDNEQFF
DNA: TGCAGTGCCAGGCGGAGGGACAATGAGCAGTTCTTC

D: TRBD1
J: TRBJ1-4
size: .
V: TRBV28
CDR3: CASSPSGTGGGEKLFF
DNA: TGTGCCAGCAGTCCAAGTGGGACAGGGGGAGGTGAAAAACTGTTTTTT

D: .
J: TRBJ2-1
size: few
V: TRBV2
CDR3: CASRPGPFYNEQFF
DNA: TGTGCCAGCAGGCCGGGACCTTTTTACAATGAGCAGTTCTTC

D: TRBD2
J: TRBJ2-3
size: .
V: TRBV11-2
CDR3: CASSSQLAGGPQAQYF
DNA: TGTGCCAGCAGCTCTCAACTAGCGGGAGGGCCTCAGGCGCAGTATTTT

D: .
J: TRBJ2-5
size: many
V: TRBV29-1
CDR3: CSVVPYTQETQYF
DNA: TGCAGCGTTGTACCTTACACACAAGAGACCCAGTACTTC

D: .
J: TRBJ2-3
size: few
V: TRBV24-1
CDR3: CASGWWGADTQYF
DNA: TGTGCCAGTGGTTGGTGGGGGGCAGATACGCAGTATTTT

D: .
J: TRBJ2-2
size: few
V: TRBV2
CDR3: CASSPGLETGELFF
DNA: TGTGCCAGCAGTCCGGGACTGGAAACCGGGGAGCTGTTTTTT

D: .
J: TRBJ2-5
size: few
V: TRBV4-2
CDR3: CASSQDGSETQYF
DNA: TGTGCCAGCAGCCAAGACGGTTCAGAGACCCAGTACTTC

D: .
J: TRBJ1-2
size: few
V: TRBV11-2
CDR3: CASSPRGHKVF
DNA: TGTGCCAGCAGCCCCCGCGGGCACAAGGTGTTC

D: TRBD2
J: TRBJ2-1
size: .
V: TRBV29-1
CDR3: CSVGGLAGGPDDFF
DNA: TGCAGCGTTGGGGGTCTAGCGGGAGGCCCGGACGATTTCTTC

D: TRBD1
J: TRBJ1-1
size: many
V: TRBV29-1
CDR3: CSVEDGQGVIEAFF
DNA: TGCAGCGTTGAAGATGGCCAGGGGGTAATTGAAGCTTTCTTT

D: TRBD2
J: TRBJ2-3
size: many
V: TRBV7-9
CDR3: CARASGSLSSTDTQYF
DNA: TGTGCCAGAGCTAGCGGGAGCTTATCTAGCACAGATACGCAGTATTTT

D: .
J: TRBJ2-1
size: .
V: TRBV5-1
CDR3: CASSKQSPSLFQFF
DNA: TGCGCCAGCAGCAAACAGTCCCCTTCGTTGTTCCAGTTCTTC

D: .
J: TRBJ1-1
size: few
V: TRBV6-5
CDR3: CASSYTPTAMNTGAFF
DNA: TGTGCCAGCAGTTACACCCCGACAGCGATGAACACTGGAGCTTTCTTT

D: .
J: TRBJ2-2
size: many
V: TRBV7-9
CDR3: CASSLVALGTGELFF
DNA: TGTGCCAGCAGCTTAGTCGCCCTTGGGACCGGGGAGCTGTTTTTT

D: TRBD2
J: TRBJ2-3
size: .
V: TRBV20-1
CDR3: CSARRLAGRTDTQYF
DNA: TGCAGTGCCAGAAGACTAGCGGGGCGCACAGATACGCAGTATTTT

D: TRBD1
J: TRBJ2-5
size: .
V: TRBV5-1
CDR3: CASSLQGSRRETQYF
DNA: TGCGCCAGCAGCCTACAGGGGTCACGCCGAGAGACCCAGTACTTC

D: .
J: TRBJ2-1
size: .
V: TRBV5-1
CDR3: CASSSLGGGAQDEQFF
DNA: TGCGCCAGCAGCTCCCTCGGGGGTGGCGCACAGGATGAGCAGTTCTTC

D: .
J: TRBJ2-7
size: .
V: TRBV28
CDR3: CASSFPTEYSYEQYF
DNA: TGTGCCAGCAGTTTCCCGACGGAGTACAGCTACGAGCAGTACTTC

D: .
J: TRBJ2-1
size: .
V: TRBV18
CDR3: CASSPRSGGSDEQFF
DNA: TGTGCCAGCTCACCACGGTCGGGGGGCAGCGATGAGCAGTTCTTC

D: .
J: TRBJ2-2
size: few
V: TRBV10-3
CDR3: CAISDPTAGNTGELFF
DNA: TGTGCCATCAGTGATCCAACTGCGGGCAACACCGGGGAGCTGTTTTTT

D: .
J: TRBJ2-5
size: many
V: TRBV11-1
CDR3: CASSFARVGRETQYF
DNA: TGTGCCAGCAGCTTCGCCAGGGTCGGTAGAGAGACCCAGTACTTC

D: .
J: TRBJ2-1
size: few
V: TRBV12-3/TRBV12-4
CDR3: CASSFGSPEQFF
DNA: TGTGCCAGCAGTTTTGGGTCCCCTGAGCAGTTCTTC

D: TRBD2
J: TRBJ2-3
size: many
V: TRBV2
CDR3: CASSVDPKERGLTDTQYF
DNA: TGTGCCAGCAGTGTGGACCCAAAGGAGCGGGGGCTCACAGATACGCAGTATTTT

D: .
J: TRBJ1-3
size: .
V: TRBV12-3/TRBV12-4
CDR3: CASSLTGGGGNTIYF
DNA: TGTGCCAGCAGTTTAACGGGGGGCGGCGGAAACACCATATATTTT

D: .
J: TRBJ2-1
size: .
V: TRBV28
CDR3: CASSPPGVAFGSYNEQFF
DNA: TGTGCCAGCAGTCCCCCCGGGGTAGCTTTTGGGTCCTACAATGAGCAGTTCTTC

D: .
J: TRBJ2-7
size: .
V: TRBV5-1
CDR3: CASSEERGYEQYF
DNA: TGCGCCAGCAGTGAGGAGCGAGGGTACGAGCAGTACTTC

D: .
J: TRBJ2-3
size: many
V: TRBV9
CDR3: CASSVAPEIRTDTQYF
DNA: TGTGCCAGCAGCGTAGCCCCGGAGATCAGGACAGATACGCAGTATTTT

D: .
J: TRBJ2-5
size: few
V: TRBV12-3/TRBV12-4
CDR3: CASSLGRGARETQYF
DNA: TGTGCCAGCAGTTTAGGGAGGGGGGCAAGGGAGACCCAGTACTTC

D: .
J: TRBJ2-1
size: few
V: TRBV6-6
CDR3: CASRWNNEQFF
DNA: TGTGCCAGCAGATGGAACAATGAGCAGTTCTTC

D: .
J: TRBJ2-7
size: few
V: TRBV4-1
CDR3: CASSQQTGDSHYEQYF
DNA: TGCGCCAGCAGCCAACAAACGGGAGACAGTCACTACGAGCAGTACTTC

D: TRBD1
J: TRBJ1-4
size: .
V: TRBV5-5
CDR3: CASSGTGDPNEKLFF
DNA: TGTGCCAGCAGCGGGACAGGGGATCCTAATGAAAAACTGTTTTTT